The present T cell receptor (beta chain) was sequenced within a study of T-cell reconstitution after alpha-beta-depleted transplantation in children. This clonotype was detected ten times or more. Preparation of the TCRbeta library involved a method that used unique molecular identifiers. TCRdb recomputed calls from the PCR reads with MiXCR, one row per CDR3 protein. The sample lists 90,000 to 95,000 distinct CDR3 sequences; 12% were seen once. Germline V gene data show CDR1 as SGHVS and CDR2 as FQNEAQ. The CDR3 loop spans 10 amino acids. The V and J ends lost 4 bases and 5 bases respectively, with 2 bases between them.

The sequence was collected from a human donor who donated a stem cell graft to a child with inherited bone marrow failure. The specimen comprised PBMCs from the stem cell graft donor, sampled from the stem cell graft. The rearrangement uses TRBV7-8 and TRBJ2-5, with D hard to call. The CDR3 protein is CASSWETQYF. CDR3 coding DNA: TGTGCCAGCAGCTGGGAGACCCAGTACTTC.